The rows below give T cell receptor beta chains drawn from one sample of a study of cytomegalovirus exposure and HLA in healthy donors. The protocol was immunoSEQ multiplex PCR, while the TCRdb copy is restricted to in-frame clones and leaves out a portion. This sample's clone table lists some 110,000 clones. The source material was PBMCs. The source of these receptors is a young man in good health and CMV-seronegative. Each CDR3 is given with its conserved first and last residue. Fields, in order: J gene, D gene, V gene, CDR3 DNA, CDR3 protein. D genes are given only for firm matches.

J gene: TRBJ2-6
D gene: .
V gene: TRBV30
CDR3 DNA: TGTGCCTGGAGTCGCTGGGACTTTGGGGCCAACGTCCTGACTTTC
CDR3 protein: CAWSRWDFGANVLTF

J gene: TRBJ1-6
D gene: TRBD1
V gene: TRBV5-5
CDR3 DNA: TGTGCCAGCAGCTACGGACAGGGGCTAAGATCACCCCTCCACTTT
CDR3 protein: CASSYGQGLRSPLHF

J gene: TRBJ2-1
D gene: TRBD1
V gene: TRBV5-1
CDR3 DNA: TGCGCCAGCAGCGTTGACAGGGTAGGCAATGAGCAGTTCTTC
CDR3 protein: CASSVDRVGNEQFF

J gene: TRBJ1-2
D gene: .
V gene: TRBV7-2
CDR3 DNA: TGTGCCAGCAGCTTAGCTCCCACTAACTATGGCTACACCTTC
CDR3 protein: CASSLAPTNYGYTF

J gene: TRBJ2-7
D gene: .
V gene: TRBV5-1
CDR3 DNA: TGCGCCAGCAGCTTGGATCCGGACTACCCCTACGAGCAGTACTTC
CDR3 protein: CASSLDPDYPYEQYF

J gene: TRBJ2-2
D gene: .
V gene: TRBV5-4
CDR3 DNA: TGTGCCAGCAGCCGGACTATCACCGGGGAGCTGTTTTTT
CDR3 protein: CASSRTITGELFF

J gene: TRBJ2-3
D gene: .
V gene: TRBV7-9
CDR3 DNA: TGTGCCAGCAGCTTAGGGCTCTCGACAGATACGCAGTATTTT
CDR3 protein: CASSLGLSTDTQYF

J gene: TRBJ1-1
D gene: .
V gene: TRBV2
CDR3 DNA: TGTGCCAGCTGTACAGGACCGTACACTGAAGCTTTCTTT
CDR3 protein: CASCTGPYTEAFF

J gene: TRBJ2-1
D gene: TRBD1
V gene: TRBV13
CDR3 DNA: TGTGCCAGCAGCTTTACAGGGGTCGATGAGCAGTTCTTC
CDR3 protein: CASSFTGVDEQFF

J gene: TRBJ2-5
D gene: TRBD2
V gene: TRBV7-2
CDR3 DNA: TGTGCCAGCAGCCCGTGGGGTAGCGGGGGGGAGACCCAGTACTTC
CDR3 protein: CASSPWGSGGETQYF

J gene: TRBJ1-1
D gene: .
V gene: TRBV18
CDR3 DNA: TGTGCCAGCTCACCGTGGGCAGCTAACACTGAAGCTTTCTTT
CDR3 protein: CASSPWAANTEAFF

J gene: TRBJ1-4
D gene: .
V gene: TRBV19
CDR3 DNA: TGTGCCAGTAGTGACGGACCCGGGGATGAAAAACTGTTTTTT
CDR3 protein: CASSDGPGDEKLFF

J gene: TRBJ2-5
D gene: TRBD2
V gene: TRBV28
CDR3 DNA: TGTGCCTCCAGTTGGGGAGGGGCCGGCGGGGAGACCCAGTACTTC
CDR3 protein: CASSWGGAGGETQYF

J gene: TRBJ1-6
D gene: TRBD1
V gene: TRBV15
CDR3 DNA: TGTGCCACCAGCAGAGATAGAGGACAGGGTGAATCACCCCTCCACTTT
CDR3 protein: CATSRDRGQGESPLHF

J gene: TRBJ1-4
D gene: .
V gene: TRBV11-2
CDR3 DNA: TGTGCCAGCAGCTTAGACCCAGGGAAGGGTGAAAAACTGTTTTTT
CDR3 protein: CASSLDPGKGEKLFF

J gene: TRBJ2-3
D gene: TRBD1
V gene: TRBV6-1
CDR3 DNA: TGTGCCAGCAGTATACAGGGGAGCACAGATACGCAGTATTTT
CDR3 protein: CASSIQGSTDTQYF

J gene: TRBJ2-1
D gene: TRBD2
V gene: TRBV6-1
CDR3 DNA: TGTGCCAGCAGTGAGGGACTAGCGGGGGGGAATGAGCAGTTCTTC
CDR3 protein: CASSEGLAGGNEQFF

J gene: TRBJ1-5
D gene: TRBD1
V gene: TRBV28
CDR3 DNA: TGTGCCAGCAGCCTCGGGACAGAAAATTATAGCAATCAGCCCCAGCATTTT
CDR3 protein: CASSLGTENYSNQPQHF

J gene: TRBJ1-1
D gene: .
V gene: TRBV18
CDR3 DNA: TGTGCCAGCTCACCACTCTTGGCACAGGGAGACACTGAAGCTTTCTTT
CDR3 protein: CASSPLLAQGDTEAFF

J gene: TRBJ2-2
D gene: .
V gene: TRBV4-3
CDR3 DNA: TGCGCCAGCAGCCCCTACAGGGTGGCGCCGGGGGAGCTGTTTTTT
CDR3 protein: CASSPYRVAPGELFF

J gene: TRBJ1-3
D gene: TRBD1
V gene: TRBV11-3
CDR3 DNA: TGTGCCAGCAGCTCGAGCCAGGGGGCACGAGGAAACACCATATATTTT
CDR3 protein: CASSSSQGARGNTIYF

J gene: TRBJ2-4
D gene: .
V gene: TRBV7-2
CDR3 DNA: TGTGCCAGCAGCCCATTCCCGGCCCCAGGAAACATTCAGTACTTC
CDR3 protein: CASSPFPAPGNIQYF